Following are 27 T cell receptor beta chains from one sample sequenced in a study of blood T cell repertoires in COVID-19. Here immunoSEQ multiplex PCR was the method, and the copy in TCRdb shows in-frame clones only, minus some. The data contain roughly 68,000 clones, around 89% of them seen just once; the ten biggest clones take up 6.4%. The sample was peripheral blood. The receptors stem from a woman between 70 and 85 years old with acute or convalescent COVID-19.

The chain couples TRBV21-1 to TRBJ1-2; no check of the table's D call, TRBD1, against the DNA was made. TRBV21-1 has pseudogene status. The CDR3 is made up of 15 amino acids. The CDR3 here is CASSKDEGDVYGYTF. The CDR3 bases are TGTGCCAGCAGCAAAGATGAGGGGGACGTTTATGGCTACACCTTC.

The chain links TRBV6-5 to TRBJ1-2, with D possibly TRBD1 on 6 matching bases. CDR3 size: 13 residues. Germline V gene lookup returns CDR1 MNHEY and CDR2 SVGAGI. The V and J ends lost 6 bases and 7 bases respectively, with 15 bases between them. The CDR3 nucleotides are TGTGCCAGCAGAACGACAGGTGATGGTGGCTACACCTTC. The encoded protein is CASRTTGDGGYTF.

The rearrangement joins TRBV7-2 to TRBJ1-4; D is undetermined. The germline V and J ends were trimmed by 6 bases and 3 bases, with 17 bases remaining between them. CDR1 and CDR2 (germline): SGHTA, FQGNSA. This CDR3 has 16 amino acids. CDR3 sequence: CASSSRGLLANEKLFF. The CDR3 DNA sequence: TGTGCCAGCAGTTCACGGGGATTGCTAGCTAATGAAAAACTGTTTTTT.

This clone occurred a few times. The chain employs TRBV5-4 and TRBJ2-1, with TRBD2 identical over 8 bases. J was trimmed by 4 bases and V by 0 bases; bases with no gene match: 3. The CDR3 length is 15 residues. Germline V gene lookup returns CDR1 SGHNT and CDR2 YYREEE (reference sequence). The CDR3 loop reads CASSLEVAGYNEQFF. CDR3 DNA: TGTGCCAGCAGCTTGGAGGTAGCGGGGTACAATGAGCAGTTCTTC.

This chain joins TRBV5-8 and TRBJ1-5, with D maybe TRBD1 (5 bases). Trimming shortened V by 1 base and J by 6 bases, and 17 bases separated the two germline ends. The CDR3 totals 16 residues. The V gene's germline CDR1 is SGHTS and CDR2 YDEGEE. CDR3 nucleotides: TGTGCCAGCAGCTTGTTTTCAGGGTCGTTGGGTCAGCCCCAGCATTTT. Encoded protein: CASSLFSGSLGQPQHF.

The chain uses TRBV2 and TRBJ2-2; 9 bases line up with TRBD1. Trimming at V came to 7 bases and at J to 5 bases, leaving 8 bases not matched to a gene. Germline V gene sequence: CDR1 SNHLY, CDR2 FYNNEI. This CDR3 has 15 residues. CDR3 nucleotides: TGTGCCAGCACGAGGACAGGGGTGCGAACCGGGGAGCTGTTTTTT. Translation: CASTRTGVRTGELFF.

This chain links TRBV19 with TRBJ1-5; no clear D gene. V shed 3 bases and J shed 7 bases, with 13 bases lying between them. This CDR3 has 14 residues. Germline V lookup: CDR1 LNHDA, CDR2 SQIVND (reference sequence). Written as DNA, the CDR3 is TGTGCCAGTAGTATGGAGAGACCAGCCCAGCCCCAGCATTTT. Protein sequence: CASSMERPAQPQHF.

The gene calls are TRBV29-1 and TRBJ2-5, with D possibly TRBD1 on 6 matching bases. The CDR3 is 13 residues long. Per the germline V gene, CDR1 is SQVTM and CDR2 is ANQGSEA. V was shortened by 5 bases and J by 1 base, with 11 bases between the two germline ends. The CDR3 nucleotides are TGCAGCGTTCCCACAGGGCCCCAAGAGACCCAGTACTTC. It specifies CSVPTGPQETQYF.

The J gene is TRBJ1-3, the V gene TRBV9; 7 bases match TRBD1. The CDR3 sequence is 16 residues long. CDR1 is SGDLS, CDR2 YYNGEE, per germline. Trimming took 3 bases from V and 0 from J; bases not matched to a gene: 6. CDR3 residues: CASSARRTGSGNTIYF. DNA of the CDR3: TGTGCCAGCAGCGCCAGAAGGACAGGCTCTGGAAACACCATATATTTT.

The chain links TRBV5-4 to TRBJ2-2; TRBD2 matches at 9 bases. With 4 bases clipped from V and 4 bases from J, the junction kept 11 bases outside the gene matches. The germline V gene has CDR1 SGHNT and CDR2 YYREEE (reference sequence). The CDR3 runs to 17 residues. The CDR3 coding sequence is TGTGCCAGCAGCCCTTCTGGCGGGAGGGCCGTCACCGGGGAGCTGTTTTTT. Its translation: CASSPSGGRAVTGELFF.

The genes are TRBV5-5 and TRBJ2-5; the D is unclear. Germline lookup yields CDR1 SGHKS and CDR2 YYEKEE (reference sequence). V dropped 3 bases and J dropped 2 bases, with 14 bases sitting between them. The CDR3 sequence is 15 residues long. In nucleotides, the CDR3 is TGTGCCAGCAGCTCCTTCGGCAGGATGCAAGAGACCCAGTACTTC. Amino acids: CASSSFGRMQETQYF. Supplemented by reference TRBV5-5 and TRBJ2-5, the full variable domain reads DAGVTQSPTHLIKTRGQQVTLRCSPISGHKSVSWYQQVLGQGPQFIFQYYEKEERGRGNFPDRFSARQFPNYSSELNVNALLLGDSALYLCASSSFGRMQETQYFGPGTRLLVL.

The J gene is TRBJ1-1, the V gene TRBV5-1; 8 positions match TRBD1. CDR1 is SGHRS, CDR2 YFSETQ, per germline. The CDR3 has 17 residues. Unmatched junction bases numbered 7, after V lost 0 bases and J lost 0 bases. CDR3 coding DNA: TGCGCCAGCAGCTTGGGTCAGGGGGCTCTCATGAACACTGAAGCTTTCTTT. This gives the protein CASSLGQGALMNTEAFF.

J is TRBJ2-5 and V is TRBV20-1; TRBD2 agrees at 7 bases. The CDR3 is 11 amino acids. The V gene's germline CDR1 is DFQATT and CDR2 SNEGSKA (reference sequence). CDR3: CSFKRGETQYF. The CDR3 region has the DNA TGCAGCTTTAAGCGGGGAGAGACCCAGTACTTC.

This chain uses TRBV7-9 with TRBJ1-4; 10 bases are a match to TRBD1. The CDR3 spans 16 residues. The V gene end was trimmed by 2 bases and the J gene end by 7 bases; junction bases not matched to a gene: 7. CDR1 is SEHNR, CDR2 FQNEAQ, per germline (reference sequence). CDR3 loop: CASSLSRTGGTEKLFF. DNA of the CDR3: TGTGCCAGCAGCTTATCCCGGACAGGGGGGACTGAAAAACTGTTTTTT.

V and J are TRBV28 and TRBJ1-4; 8 nucleotides align to TRBD1. The ends lost 8 bases at V and 8 bases at J; junction bases unmatched: 10. The CDR3 extends over 14 amino acids. The germline gives CDR1 MDHEN, CDR2 SYDVKM. In DNA, the CDR3 is TGTGCCAGCTCCACCGGCAGGGGGCTGGAAAAACTGTTTTTT. This codes for CASSTGRGLEKLFF.

The rearrangement links TRBV7-8 to TRBJ2-1, with D possibly being TRBD2 (5 bases). The germline V and J ends were trimmed by 5 bases and 8 bases, with 13 bases remaining between them. Per germline, CDR1 SGHVS and CDR2 FQNEAQ. This CDR3 is 13 amino acids long. CDR3 nucleotides: TGTGCCAGCAGCCCCCCCCCGGGGTATGAGCAGTTCTTC. Protein sequence: CASSPPPGYEQFF.

V gene TRBV7-2 combines with J gene TRBJ1-6; weak D call: TRBD1 (6 bases). Trimming removed 5 bases from V and 10 bases from J, with 24 bases in between. Germline lookup yields CDR1 SGHTA and CDR2 FQGNSA. This CDR3 region has 17 residues. Written as DNA, the CDR3 is TGTGCCAGCAGCCCACAGCCGGGGGGGCCTCCAGGGTCACCCCTCCACTTT. Encoded protein: CASSPQPGGPPGSPLHF.

The gene calls are TRBV6-5 and TRBJ1-3; D call uncertain. Trimming pared 0 bases from V and 10 bases from J, leaving 19 bases between. The V gene's germline CDR1 is MNHEY and CDR2 SVGAGI. The CDR3 length is 16 residues. This CDR3 reads CASSYSTRFAQGTIYF. CDR3 DNA sequence: TGTGCCAGCAGTTACTCGACACGGTTCGCGCAAGGAACCATATATTTT.

The genes are TRBV9 and TRBJ1-1; no reliable D call. CDR1 and CDR2 (germline): SGDLS, YYNGEE. The CDR3 extends over 15 amino acids. V lost 0 bases, J lost 1 base, and 10 bases lay in between. The CDR3 DNA reads TGTGCCAGCAGCGTAGGAGGGAACCCGAACACTGAAGCTTTCTTT. Protein: CASSVGGNPNTEAFF.

The chain joins TRBV5-1 to TRBJ1-5; a possible D gene is TRBD1 (6 bases). CDR3 size: 15 residues. From germline, CDR1 is SGHRS and CDR2 YFSETQ. V lost 0 bases, J lost 3 bases, and 10 bases lay in between. This chain's CDR3 is CASSLDQGINQPQHF. The CDR3 nucleotides are TGCGCCAGCAGCTTGGATCAGGGGATCAATCAGCCCCAGCATTTT.

V gene TRBV3-1 (or the pseudogene TRBV3-2) combines with J gene TRBJ2-3; unclear D gene. The V end lost 1 base, the J end lost 2 bases, and 13 bases lay between the germline ends. This CDR3 contains 16 residues. CDR1 is LGHDT and CDR2 is YNNKEL in the germline V gene (reference sequence). The CDR3 DNA reads as TGTGCCAGCAGCCAAGCTGTGGGCCGATTCACAGATACGCAGTATTTT. It is translated as CASSQAVGRFTDTQYF.

The chain employs TRBV29-1 and TRBJ1-1, with 7 bases that match TRBD1. From germline, CDR1 is SQVTM and CDR2 ANQGSEA. V was clipped by 1 base and J by 0 bases; unmatched bases: 17. The CDR3 runs to 19 residues. The CDR3 sequence: CSVEGDWRRQGDLNTEAFF. CDR3 nucleotide sequence: TGCAGCGTTGAAGGTGATTGGAGGAGACAGGGAGACTTGAACACTGAAGCTTTCTTT.

The V gene is TRBV7-3, the J gene TRBJ2-1; 8 bases are shared with TRBD1. The CDR3 has 15 amino acids. With 4 bases clipped from V and 4 bases from J, the junction kept 6 bases outside the gene matches. Germline CDR1 SGHTA, CDR2 FQGTGA. The CDR3 sequence is CASSSRGQEYNEQFF. Here the CDR3 DNA reads TGTGCCAGCAGCTCCAGGGGGCAGGAGTACAATGAGCAGTTCTTC.

The chain couples TRBV6-5 to TRBJ1-6, with 9 bases matching TRBD1. Losses at the gene ends were 2 bases for V and 9 bases for J; bases not matched to a gene: 5. CDR3 length: 15 residues. In germline, CDR1 is MNHEY, CDR2 SVGAGI. CDR3 sequence reads: CASSYAGTGSSPLHF. CDR3 sequence (DNA): TGTGCCAGCAGTTACGCCGGGACAGGGAGTTCACCCCTCCACTTT.

The gene calls are TRBV11-2 and TRBJ2-1, with 9 bases lining up with TRBD2. Trimming cost V 5 bases and J 4 bases; bases outside gene matches: 6. The germline V gene has CDR1 SGHAT and CDR2 FQNNGV. The CDR3 loop spans 15 amino acids. DNA for the CDR3: TGTGCCAGCAGCGCAGGGACTAGCATTTACAATGAGCAGTTCTTC. Translation: CASSAGTSIYNEQFF.

The rearrangement links TRBV6-5 to TRBJ2-7, with 10 nucleotides matching TRBD2. V trimming: 5 bases; J trimming: 0 bases; junction bases outside the gene matches: 4. This CDR3 spans 15 amino acids. The germline V gene encodes CDR1 MNHEY and CDR2 SVGAGI. The CDR3 sequence: CASSLSGRSSYEQYF. The CDR3 nucleotides are TGTGCCAGCAGTCTTAGCGGGAGGAGCTCCTACGAGCAGTACTTC.

The chain carries TRBV27 and TRBJ1-2; D not resolved. Germline CDR1 reads MNHEY; CDR2 reads SMNVEV (reference sequence). V lost 5 bases and J lost 2, with 12 bases in between. The CDR3 extends over 14 amino acids. In DNA, the CDR3 is TGTGCCAGCAGTCCCACTCAAAAGAACTATGGCTACACCTTC. This codes for CASSPTQKNYGYTF.